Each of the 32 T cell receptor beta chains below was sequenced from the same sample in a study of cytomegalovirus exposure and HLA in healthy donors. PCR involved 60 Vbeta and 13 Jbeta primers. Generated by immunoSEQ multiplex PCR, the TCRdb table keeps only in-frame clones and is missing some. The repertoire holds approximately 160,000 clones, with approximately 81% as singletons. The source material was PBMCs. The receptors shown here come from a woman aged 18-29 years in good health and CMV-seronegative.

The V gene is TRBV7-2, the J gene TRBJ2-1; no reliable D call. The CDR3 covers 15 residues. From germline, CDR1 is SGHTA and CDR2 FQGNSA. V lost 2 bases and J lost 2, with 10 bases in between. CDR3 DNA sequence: TGTGCCAGCAGCTTAACATTCGATGCCTACAATGAGCAGTTCTTC. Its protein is CASSLTFDAYNEQFF.

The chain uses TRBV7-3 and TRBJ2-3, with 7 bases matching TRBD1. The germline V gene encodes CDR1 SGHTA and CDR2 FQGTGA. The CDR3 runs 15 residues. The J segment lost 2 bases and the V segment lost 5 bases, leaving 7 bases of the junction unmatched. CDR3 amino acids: CASSTTGASTDTQYF. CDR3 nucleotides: TGTGCCAGCAGCACCACAGGGGCCTCCACAGATACGCAGTATTTT.

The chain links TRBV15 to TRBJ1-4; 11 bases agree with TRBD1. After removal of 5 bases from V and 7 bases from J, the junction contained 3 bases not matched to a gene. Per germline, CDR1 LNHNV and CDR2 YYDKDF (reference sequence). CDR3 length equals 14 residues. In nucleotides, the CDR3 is TGTGCCACCAGCGTGGACAGGGGGCCTGAAAAACTGTTTTTT. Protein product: CATSVDRGPEKLFF.

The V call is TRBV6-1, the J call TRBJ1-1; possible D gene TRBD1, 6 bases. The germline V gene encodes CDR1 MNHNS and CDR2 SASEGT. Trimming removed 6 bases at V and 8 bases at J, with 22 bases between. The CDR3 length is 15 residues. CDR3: CASSRGQFGASEAFF. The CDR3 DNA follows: TGTGCCAGCAGCCGAGGACAGTTCGGAGCTAGCGAAGCTTTCTTT.

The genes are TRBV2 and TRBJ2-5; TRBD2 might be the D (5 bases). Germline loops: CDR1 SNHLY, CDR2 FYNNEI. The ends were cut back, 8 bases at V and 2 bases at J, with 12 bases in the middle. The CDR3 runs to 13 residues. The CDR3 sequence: CASLIDYQETQYF. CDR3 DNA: TGTGCCAGCTTGATTGACTATCAAGAGACCCAGTACTTC.

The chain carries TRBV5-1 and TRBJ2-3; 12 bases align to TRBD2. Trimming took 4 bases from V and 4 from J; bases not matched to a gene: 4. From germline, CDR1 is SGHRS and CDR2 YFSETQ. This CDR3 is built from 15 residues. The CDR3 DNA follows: TGCGCCAGCAGCCGGGGGACTAGCGGGTCAGATACGCAGTATTTT. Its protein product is CASSRGTSGSDTQYF.

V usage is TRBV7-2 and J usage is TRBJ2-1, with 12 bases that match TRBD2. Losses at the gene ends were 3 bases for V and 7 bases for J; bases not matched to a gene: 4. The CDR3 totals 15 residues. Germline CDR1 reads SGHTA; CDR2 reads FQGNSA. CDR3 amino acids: CASSLGLAGGNEQFF. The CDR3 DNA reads TGTGCCAGCAGCTTGGGCCTAGCGGGAGGGAATGAGCAGTTCTTC.

The CDR3 DNA sequence: TGTGCCAGCAGCCAAGAAACGCTAGCGGGAGTATACGAGCAGTACTTC. Residues: CASSQETLAGVYEQYF. The genes are TRBV4-2 and TRBJ2-5, with 10 bases aligning to TRBD2. The assigned J gene may be wrong: the sequence end matches TRBJ2-7 better. This CDR3 spans 16 amino acids. Germline V lookup: CDR1 LGHNA, CDR2 YNFKEQ.

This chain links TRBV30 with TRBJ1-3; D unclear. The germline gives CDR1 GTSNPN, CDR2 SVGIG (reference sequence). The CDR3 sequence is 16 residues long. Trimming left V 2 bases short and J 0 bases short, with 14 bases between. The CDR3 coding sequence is TGTGCCTGGAGTACCTCATCGACACACTCTGGAAACACCATATATTTT. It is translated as CAWSTSSTHSGNTIYF.

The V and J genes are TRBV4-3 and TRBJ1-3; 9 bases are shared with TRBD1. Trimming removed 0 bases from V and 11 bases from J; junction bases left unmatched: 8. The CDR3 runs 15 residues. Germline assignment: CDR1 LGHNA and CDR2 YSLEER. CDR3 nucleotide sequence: TGCGCCAGCAGCCAAGACGGGACAGGGTATATGCCCATATATTTT. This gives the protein CASSQDGTGYMPIYF.

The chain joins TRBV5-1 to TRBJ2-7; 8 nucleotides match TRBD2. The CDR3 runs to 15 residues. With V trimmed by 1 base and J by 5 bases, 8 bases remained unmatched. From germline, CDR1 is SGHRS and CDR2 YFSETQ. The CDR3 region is CASSLLPGGPNEQYF. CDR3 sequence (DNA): TGCGCCAGCAGCTTGTTGCCGGGAGGGCCTAACGAGCAGTACTTC.

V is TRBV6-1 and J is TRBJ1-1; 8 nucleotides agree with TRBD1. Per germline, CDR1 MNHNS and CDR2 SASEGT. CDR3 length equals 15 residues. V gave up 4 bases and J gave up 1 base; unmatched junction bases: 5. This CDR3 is CASSAQGAANTEAFF. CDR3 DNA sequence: TGTGCCAGCAGTGCCCAGGGGGCTGCGAACACTGAAGCTTTCTTT.

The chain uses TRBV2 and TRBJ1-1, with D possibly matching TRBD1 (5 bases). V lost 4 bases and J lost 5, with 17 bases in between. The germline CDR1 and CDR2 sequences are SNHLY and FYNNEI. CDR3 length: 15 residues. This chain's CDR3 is CASSGQGNRMTEAFF. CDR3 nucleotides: TGTGCCAGCAGTGGGCAGGGCAACCGTATGACTGAAGCTTTCTTT.

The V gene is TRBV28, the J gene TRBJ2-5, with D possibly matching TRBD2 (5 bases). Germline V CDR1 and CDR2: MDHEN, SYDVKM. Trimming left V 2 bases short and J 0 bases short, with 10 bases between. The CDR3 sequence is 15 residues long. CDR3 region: CASSLGRSNQETQYF. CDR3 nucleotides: TGTGCCAGCAGTTTAGGGAGATCGAACCAAGAGACCCAGTACTTC. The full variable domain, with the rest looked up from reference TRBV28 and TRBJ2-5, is DVKVTQSSRYLVKRTGEKVFLECVQDMDHENMFWYRQDPGLGLRLIYFSYDVKMKEKGDIPEGYSVSREKKERFSLILESASTNQTSMYLCASSLGRSNQETQYFGPGTRLLVL.

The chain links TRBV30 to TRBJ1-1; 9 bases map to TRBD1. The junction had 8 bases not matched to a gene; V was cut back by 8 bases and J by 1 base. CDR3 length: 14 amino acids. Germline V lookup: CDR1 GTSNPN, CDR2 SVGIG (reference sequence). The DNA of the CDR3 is TGTGCCGGCCAAACGGGACAGGGGAACACTGAAGCTTTCTTT. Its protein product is CAGQTGQGNTEAFF.

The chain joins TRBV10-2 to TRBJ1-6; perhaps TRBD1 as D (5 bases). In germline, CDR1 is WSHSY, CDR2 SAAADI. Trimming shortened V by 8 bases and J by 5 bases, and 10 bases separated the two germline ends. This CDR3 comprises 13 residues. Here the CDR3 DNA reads TGCGCCAGCCAAACAGGAAATAATTCACCCCTCCACTTT. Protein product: CASQTGNNSPLHF.

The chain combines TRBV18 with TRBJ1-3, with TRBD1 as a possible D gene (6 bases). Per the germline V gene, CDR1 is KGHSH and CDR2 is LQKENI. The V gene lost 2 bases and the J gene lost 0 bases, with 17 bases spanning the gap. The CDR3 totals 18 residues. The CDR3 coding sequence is TGTGCCAGCTCACCAGGGGCTCCAGGACAGAGCTCTGGAAACACCATATATTTT. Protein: CASSPGAPGQSSGNTIYF.

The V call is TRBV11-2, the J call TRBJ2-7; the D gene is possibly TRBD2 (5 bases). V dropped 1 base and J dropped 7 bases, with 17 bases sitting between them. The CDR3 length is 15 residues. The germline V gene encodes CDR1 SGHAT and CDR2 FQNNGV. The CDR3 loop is CASSLVASRAAEQYF. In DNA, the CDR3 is TGTGCCAGCAGCTTAGTGGCTAGCCGAGCCGCGGAGCAGTACTTC.

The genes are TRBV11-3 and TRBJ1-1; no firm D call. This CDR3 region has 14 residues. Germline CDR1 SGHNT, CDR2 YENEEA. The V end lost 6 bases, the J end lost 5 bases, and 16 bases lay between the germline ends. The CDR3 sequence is CASSPTVVKTEAFF. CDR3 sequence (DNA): TGTGCCAGCAGTCCAACAGTGGTCAAGACTGAAGCTTTCTTT.

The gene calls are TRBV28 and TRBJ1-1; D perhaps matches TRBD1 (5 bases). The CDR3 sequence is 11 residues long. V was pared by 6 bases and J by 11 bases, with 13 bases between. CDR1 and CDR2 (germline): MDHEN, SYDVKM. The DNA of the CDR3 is TGTGCCAGCAGCCGCCGGGGGTGGGCTTTCTTT. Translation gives CASSRRGWAFF.

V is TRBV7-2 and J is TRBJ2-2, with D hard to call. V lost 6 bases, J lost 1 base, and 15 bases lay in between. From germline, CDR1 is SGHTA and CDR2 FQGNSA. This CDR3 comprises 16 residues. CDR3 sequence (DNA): TGTGCCAGCAGTCTGGCCCGACTGGGGAACACCGGGGAGCTGTTTTTT. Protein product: CASSLARLGNTGELFF.

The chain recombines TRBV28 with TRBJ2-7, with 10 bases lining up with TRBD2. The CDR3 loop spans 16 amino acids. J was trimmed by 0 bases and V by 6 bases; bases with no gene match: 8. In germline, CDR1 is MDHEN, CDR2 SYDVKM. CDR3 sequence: CASRIAGGSPSYEQYF. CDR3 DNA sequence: TGTGCCAGCAGAATAGCGGGAGGCTCCCCCTCCTACGAGCAGTACTTC.

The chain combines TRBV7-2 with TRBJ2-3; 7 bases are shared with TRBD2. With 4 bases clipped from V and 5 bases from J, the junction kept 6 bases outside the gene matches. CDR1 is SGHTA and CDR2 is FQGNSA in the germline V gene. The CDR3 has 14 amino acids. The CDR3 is CASSYSGLGDTQYF. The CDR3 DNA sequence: TGTGCCAGCAGCTATAGCGGGTTGGGAGATACGCAGTATTTT. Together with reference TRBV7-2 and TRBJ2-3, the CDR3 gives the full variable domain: GAGVSQSPSNKVTEKGKDVELRCDPISGHTALYWYRQSLGQGLEFLIYFQGNSAPDKSGLPSDRFSAERTGGSVSTLTIQRTQQEDSAVYLCASSYSGLGDTQYFGPGTRLTVL.

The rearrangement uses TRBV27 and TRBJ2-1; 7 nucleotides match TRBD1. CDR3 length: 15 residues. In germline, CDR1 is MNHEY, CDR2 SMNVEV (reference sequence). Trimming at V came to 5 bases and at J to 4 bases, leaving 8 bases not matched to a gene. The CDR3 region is CASSKWDSKYNEQFF. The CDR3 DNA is TGTGCCAGCAGTAAATGGGACAGCAAGTACAATGAGCAGTTCTTC.

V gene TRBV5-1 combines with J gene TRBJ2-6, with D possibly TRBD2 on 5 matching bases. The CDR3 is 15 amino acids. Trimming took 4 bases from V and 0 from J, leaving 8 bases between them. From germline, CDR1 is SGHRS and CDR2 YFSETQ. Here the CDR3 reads CASSDTSSGANVLTF. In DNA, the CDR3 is TGCGCCAGCAGCGATACTAGCTCTGGGGCCAACGTCCTGACTTTC.

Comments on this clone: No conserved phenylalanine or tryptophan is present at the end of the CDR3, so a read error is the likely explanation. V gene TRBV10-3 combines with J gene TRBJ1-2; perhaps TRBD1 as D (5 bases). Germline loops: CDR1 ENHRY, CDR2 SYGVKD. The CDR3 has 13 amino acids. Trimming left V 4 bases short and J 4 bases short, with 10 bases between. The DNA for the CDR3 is TGTGCCATCAGTGGGGGGGGTGGCTATGGCTACACCGTC. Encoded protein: CAISGGGGYGYTV.

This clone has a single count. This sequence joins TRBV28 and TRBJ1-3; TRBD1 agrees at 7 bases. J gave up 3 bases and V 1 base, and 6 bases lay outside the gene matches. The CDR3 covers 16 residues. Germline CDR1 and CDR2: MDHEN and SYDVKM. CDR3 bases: TGTGCCAGCAGTTTATCCGGACAGGTTTTTGGAAACACCATATATTTT. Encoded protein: CASSLSGQVFGNTIYF.

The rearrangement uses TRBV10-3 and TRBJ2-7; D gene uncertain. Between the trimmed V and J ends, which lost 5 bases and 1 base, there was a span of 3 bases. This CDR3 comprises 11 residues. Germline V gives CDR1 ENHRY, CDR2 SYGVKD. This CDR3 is CAISSSYEQYF. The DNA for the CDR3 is TGTGCCATCAGTTCTTCCTACGAGCAGTACTTC.

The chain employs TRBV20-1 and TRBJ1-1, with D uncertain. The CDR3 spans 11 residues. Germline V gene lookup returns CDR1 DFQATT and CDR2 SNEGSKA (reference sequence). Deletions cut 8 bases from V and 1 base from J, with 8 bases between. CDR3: CSTVRNTEAFF. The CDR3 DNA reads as TGCAGTACAGTCCGGAACACTGAAGCTTTCTTT.

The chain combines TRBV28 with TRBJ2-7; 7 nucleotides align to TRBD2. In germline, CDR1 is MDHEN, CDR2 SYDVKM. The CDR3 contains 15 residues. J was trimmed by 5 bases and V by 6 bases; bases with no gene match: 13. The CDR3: CASSSSAAGVNEQYF. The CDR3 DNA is TGTGCCAGCAGCTCCTCGGCTGCGGGAGTTAACGAGCAGTACTTC. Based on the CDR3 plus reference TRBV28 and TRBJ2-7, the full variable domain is DVKVTQSSRYLVKRTGEKVFLECVQDMDHENMFWYRQDPGLGLRLIYFSYDVKMKEKGDIPEGYSVSREKKERFSLILESASTNQTSMYLCASSSSAAGVNEQYFGPGTRLTVT.

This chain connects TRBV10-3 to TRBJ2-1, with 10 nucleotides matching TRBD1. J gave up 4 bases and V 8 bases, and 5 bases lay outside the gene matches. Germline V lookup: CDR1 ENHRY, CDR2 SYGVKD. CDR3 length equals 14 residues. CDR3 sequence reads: CAILSDRGYNEQFF. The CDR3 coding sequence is TGTGCCATCCTATCGGACAGGGGGTACAATGAGCAGTTCTTC.

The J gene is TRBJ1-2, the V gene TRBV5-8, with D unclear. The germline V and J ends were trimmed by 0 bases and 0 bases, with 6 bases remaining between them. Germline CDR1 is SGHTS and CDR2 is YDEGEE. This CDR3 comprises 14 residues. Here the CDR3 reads CASSLDRANYGYTF. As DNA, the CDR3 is TGTGCCAGCAGCTTGGATCGGGCTAACTATGGCTACACCTTC.